This TCR beta chain emerged from a study of blood T cell repertoires in COVID-19. At the level of the study: T cells, B-cell-depleted T cells, or PBMCs provided the cDNA or gDNA that served as material.

V lost 5 bases and J 4 bases, leaving 16 bases between the germline ends. In germline, CDR1 is SNHLY, CDR2 FYNNEI. This CDR3 contains 15 residues. Authors' processing steps: Using reference gene primer amplification, nucleated cell counts were estimated. Clones were sequenced by immunoSEQ multiplex PCR, and TCRdb holds only the in-frame ones, with some missing. V and J calls plus clone size are reproduced from that table; the DNA served to infer D and trimming. The data contain tens of thousands of clones, around 90% of them singletons. This clone appeared once. The clonotype was recovered from a man in his fifties or sixties with acute or convalescent COVID-19. The sequenced material came from peripheral blood. This rearrangement joins TRBV2 to TRBJ2-3, with D possibly being TRBD2 (6 bases). The CDR3 loop is CASSTSSPGPDTQYF. The CDR3 DNA sequence: TGTGCCAGCAGTACTAGCTCCCCGGGTCCAGATACGCAGTATTTT.